The 20 T cell receptor beta chains reported below all come from one sample, sequenced in a study of cytomegalovirus exposure and HLA in healthy donors. In the PCR, 60 Vbeta and 13 Jbeta primers were used. Libraries were prepared by immunoSEQ multiplex PCR; TCRdb keeps only in-frame clonotypes and omits some of them. The sample lists approximately 100,000 clones; 65% to 80% were seen once. Sequencing was carried out using PBMCs. Receptor source: a female donor in good health and CMV-seronegative.

The V and J genes are TRBV7-6 and TRBJ2-5; D is unclear. V was shortened by 5 bases and J by 0 bases, with 13 bases between the two germline ends. CDR1 and CDR2 from the germline V gene are SGHVS and FNYEAQ. The CDR3 length is 15 residues. The chain's CDR3 is CASSQSAGYQETQYF. CDR3 coding DNA: TGTGCCAGCAGCCAGAGCGCCGGATACCAAGAGACCCAGTACTTC.

The gene calls are TRBV7-9 and TRBJ2-1; possible D gene TRBD2, 6 bases. With 1 base removed from V and 5 bases from J, the gap between germline ends came to 12 bases. The CDR3 length is 15 residues. Germline values: CDR1 SEHNR, CDR2 FQNEAQ (reference sequence). The CDR3 coding sequence is TGTGCCAGCAGCTTAGACGCGGGGAGGCACAATGAGCAGTTCTTC. Amino acids: CASSLDAGRHNEQFF. Combining the CDR3 with reference TRBV7-9 and TRBJ2-1 gives the whole variable domain DTGVSQNPRHKITKRGQNVTFRCDPISEHNRLYWYRQTLGQGPEFLTYFQNEAQLEKSRLLSDRFSAERPKGSFSTLEIQRTEQGDSAMYLCASSLDAGRHNEQFFGPGTRLTVL.

This clone was seen only once. The chain employs TRBV7-9 and TRBJ2-5, with 7 nucleotides matching TRBD2. The J call may be wrong; the DNA end is better matched by TRBJ2-7. The CDR3 has 16 residues. The V gene's germline CDR1 is SEHNR and CDR2 FQNEAQ (reference sequence). The DNA of the CDR3 is TGTGCCAGCAGCTCCGGACTAGTTCTAGGCCGGTACGAGCAGTACTTC. Translated: CASSSGLVLGRYEQYF.

The chain employs TRBV6-6 and TRBJ2-5; D remains ambiguous. The CDR3 contains 13 residues. Per the germline V gene, CDR1 is MNHNY and CDR2 is SVGAGI (reference sequence). The germline V and J ends were trimmed by 7 bases and 4 bases, with 13 bases remaining between them. CDR3 loop: CASTPPGGETQYF. CDR3 sequence (DNA): TGTGCCAGCACTCCCCCGGGTGGAGAGACCCAGTACTTC.

In its sample, this clone was seen a few times. The rearrangement joins TRBV29-1 to TRBJ2-1; 7 nucleotides agree with TRBD2. CDR1 and CDR2 from the germline V gene are SQVTM and ANQGSEA. There are 12 residues in the CDR3. CDR3 in amino acids: CTALGTKFEQFF. In DNA form, the CDR3 reads TGCACAGCCCTCGGGACTAAGTTTGAGCAGTTCTTC.

The chain has TRBV28 and TRBJ1-1, with D unclear. This CDR3 is built from 11 residues. Per the germline V gene, CDR1 is MDHEN and CDR2 is SYDVKM. V lost 4 bases to trimming and J lost 5 bases, with 5 bases between them. CDR3 bases: TGTGCCAGCAGTTCGGGGACTGAAGCTTTCTTT. Protein product: CASSSGTEAFF.

V usage is TRBV9 and J usage is TRBJ2-3, with D possibly being TRBD2 (5 bases). The CDR3 has 15 amino acids. The V and J ends lost 0 bases and 3 bases respectively, with 11 bases between them. In germline, CDR1 is SGDLS, CDR2 YYNGEE. In DNA, the CDR3 is TGTGCCAGCAGCGTAGCCGAGGGCCCGACAGATACGCAGTATTTT. Encoded protein: CASSVAEGPTDTQYF.

V gene TRBV5-1 combines with J gene TRBJ2-5, with D possibly TRBD2 on 7 matching bases. The ends were cut back, 2 bases at V and 2 bases at J, with 16 bases in the middle. CDR1 and CDR2 from the germline V gene are SGHRS and YFSETQ. There are 16 residues in the CDR3. Here the CDR3 DNA reads TGCGCCAGCAGCTTTGGGGGGGCAACCCCACAAGAGACCCAGTACTTC. Translated: CASSFGGATPQETQYF.

The gene calls are TRBV6-5 and TRBJ2-3, with D perhaps TRBD1 (6 bases). CDR3 length equals 14 residues. V lost 3 bases and J lost 6, with 13 bases in between. Per the germline V gene, CDR1 is MNHEY and CDR2 is SVGAGI. The CDR3: CASSYFSGDDTQYF. Here the CDR3 DNA reads TGTGCCAGCAGTTATTTCTCAGGGGATGATACGCAGTATTTT.

The CDR3 DNA sequence: TGTGCCAGCAGGGGACTAGCGGGGTTAGATACGCAGTATTTT. Amino acids: CASRGLAGLDTQYF. The chain carries TRBV6-6 and TRBJ2-3; TRBD2 agrees at 13 bases. The CDR3 is made up of 14 amino acids. Germline loops: CDR1 MNHNY, CDR2 SVGAGI (reference sequence). Losses at the gene ends were 6 bases for V and 5 bases for J; bases not matched to a gene: 2.

This clone was seen a few times. The V gene is TRBV5-8, the J gene TRBJ1-1; D remains ambiguous. The CDR3 has 12 residues. The germline V gene encodes CDR1 SGHTS and CDR2 YDEGEE. V lost 6 bases and J lost 8, with 14 bases in between. DNA for the CDR3: TGTGCCAGCACCCCCGCAACGGGAGAAGCTTTCTTT. It is translated as CASTPATGEAFF. Filled out from reference TRBV5-8 and TRBJ1-1, the complete variable domain reads EAGVTQSPTHLIKTRGQQATLRCSPISGHTSVYWYQQALGLGLQFLLWYDEGEERNRGNFPPRFSGRQFPNYSSELNVNALELEDSALYLCASTPATGEAFFGQGTRLTVV.

The gene calls are TRBV6-1 and TRBJ1-2; 10 nucleotides match TRBD1. Germline V CDR1 and CDR2: MNHNS, SASEGT. CDR3 length equals 15 residues. Losses at the gene ends were 5 bases for V and 4 bases for J; bases not matched to a gene: 7. The CDR3 nucleotides are TGTGCCAGCAGTTCGGGGACAGGGGCTACCTATGGCTACACCTTC. Its protein is CASSSGTGATYGYTF.

V usage is TRBV6-5 and J usage is TRBJ1-2; a possible D gene is TRBD1 (6 bases). CDR1 is MNHEY, CDR2 SVGAGI, per germline. V dropped 8 bases and J dropped 5 bases, with 12 bases sitting between them. There are 12 residues in the CDR3. CDR3 in amino acids: CASSGGKYGYTF. CDR3 nucleotide sequence: TGTGCCAGCTCGGGGGGCAAGTATGGCTACACCTTC.

This chain links TRBV6-4 with TRBJ2-2, with 9 bases aligning to TRBD1. CDR1 and CDR2 (germline): MRHNA, SNTAGT. With 3 bases clipped from V and 6 bases from J, the junction kept 2 bases outside the gene matches. This CDR3 spans 14 amino acids. CDR3 DNA sequence: TGTGCCAGCAGTGATACAGGGGGCGCCGGGGAGCTGTTTTTT. As protein: CASSDTGGAGELFF.

The table lists this clone with a few counts. CDR3 sequence: CAISTGYSPLHF. DNA of the CDR3: TGTGCCATCAGCACAGGGTATTCACCCCTCCACTTT. This chain uses TRBV10-3 with TRBJ1-6, with a possible D match to TRBD1 (6 bases). Germline V CDR1 and CDR2: ENHRY, SYGVKD. V dropped 6 bases and J dropped 8 bases, with 8 bases sitting between them. The CDR3 runs 12 residues.

This clone has a single count. This chain joins TRBV6-5 and TRBJ2-3; D is possibly TRBD2 (5 bases). From germline, CDR1 is MNHEY and CDR2 SVGAGI. Trimming took 2 bases from V and 3 from J, leaving 12 bases between them. CDR3 size: 15 residues. CDR3 loop: CASSYGEGGTDTQYF. CDR3 DNA sequence: TGTGCCAGCAGTTACGGAGAGGGTGGTACAGATACGCAGTATTTT.

V is TRBV6-5 and J is TRBJ2-7, with 7 bases aligning to TRBD2. Germline CDR1 is MNHEY and CDR2 is SVGAGI. V lost 0 bases, J lost 0 bases, and 2 bases stayed unmatched. The CDR3 runs 15 residues. CDR3 protein: CASSYSRGSSYEQYF. DNA for the CDR3: TGTGCCAGCAGTTACTCGCGGGGGAGCTCCTACGAGCAGTACTTC.

The chain couples TRBV7-9 to TRBJ1-2, with D unresolved. This CDR3 has 12 residues. Trimming removed 4 bases at V and 5 bases at J, with 8 bases between. Per the germline V gene, CDR1 is SEHNR and CDR2 is FQNEAQ (reference sequence). The CDR3 region has the DNA TGTGCCAGCAGCTCGTCACGGTATGGCTACACCTTC. Its protein product is CASSSSRYGYTF. Variable domain in full (rest from reference TRBV7-9 and TRBJ1-2): DTGVSQNPRHKITKRGQNVTFRCDPISEHNRLYWYRQTLGQGPEFLTYFQNEAQLEKSRLLSDRFSAERPKGSFSTLEIQRTEQGDSAMYLCASSSSRYGYTFGSGTRLTVV.

The chain carries TRBV18 and TRBJ2-1, with D unresolved. V was cut by 1 base and J by 1 base, with 11 bases left in between. The CDR3 has 16 amino acids. Germline lookup yields CDR1 KGHSH and CDR2 LQKENI. The CDR3 DNA sequence: TGTGCCAGCTCACCACTGGGCCAAACTTCCTACAATGAGCAGTTCTTC. Amino acid sequence: CASSPLGQTSYNEQFF.

This clone was seen a handful of times. The chain joins TRBV9 to TRBJ1-1; D unresolved. Germline CDR1 is SGDLS and CDR2 is YYNGEE. Between the trimmed V and J ends, which lost 0 bases and 0 bases, there was a span of 6 bases. The CDR3 totals 14 residues. CDR3: CASSVAPMNTEAFF. CDR3 DNA sequence: TGTGCCAGCAGCGTAGCTCCTATGAACACTGAAGCTTTCTTT. Looking up the rest from reference TRBV9 and TRBJ1-1 gives the full variable domain: DSGVTQTPKHLITATGQRVTLRCSPRSGDLSVYWYQQSLDQGLQFLIQYYNGEERAKGNILERFSAQQFPDLHSELNLSSLELGDSALYFCASSVAPMNTEAFFGQGTRLTVV.